These T cell receptor beta chains were read from a single sample in a study of beta chain features in type 1 diabetes. Profiling relied on immunoSEQ multiplex PCR, and the TCRdb table lists in-frame clones only, not all of them. Found here are around 280,000 clones, approximately 15% of them singletons; the top ten hold about 0.014%. Sequencing was carried out using naive CD4+ T cells from blood. All receptors derive from a man between 18 and 35 years old with type 1 diabetes. Both conserved end residues are part of each CDR3. A D gene is named only where the DNA matches it firmly. Clone size is given for some rows only: seen once, a few or many times, or a class if the clone is expanded.

CDR3aa: CASSVRGSGANVLTF
CDR3nt: TGTGCCAGCAGCGTTAGGGGCTCTGGGGCCAACGTCCTGACTTTC
abundance: NA
d_gene: NA
j_gene: TRBJ2-6
v_gene: TRBV7-9

CDR3aa: CASSPRDNNEQFF
CDR3nt: TGTGCCAGCAGCCCCCGGGACAACAATGAGCAGTTCTTC
abundance: NA
d_gene: NA
j_gene: TRBJ2-1
v_gene: TRBV5-4

CDR3aa: CASRLAGGRYEQYF
CDR3nt: TGTGCCAGCAGATTAGCGGGGGGGCGGTACGAGCAGTACTTC
abundance: few
d_gene: TRBD2
j_gene: TRBJ2-7
v_gene: TRBV11-2

CDR3aa: CASSTREWNEQFF
CDR3nt: TGTGCCAGTAGTACGCGGGAGTGGAATGAGCAGTTCTTC
abundance: NA
d_gene: TRBD2
j_gene: TRBJ2-1
v_gene: TRBV19

CDR3aa: CASSPFVRNTEAFF
CDR3nt: TGTGCCAGCAGCCCCTTCGTGCGGAACACTGAAGCTTTCTTT
abundance: few
d_gene: NA
j_gene: TRBJ1-1
v_gene: TRBV7-9

CDR3aa: CAWGDGQGFQPQHF
CDR3nt: TGTGCCTGGGGGGACGGACAGGGGTTCCAGCCCCAGCATTTT
abundance: few
d_gene: TRBD1
j_gene: TRBJ1-5
v_gene: TRBV30

CDR3aa: CASSSPGYGYTF
CDR3nt: TGCGCCAGCAGCTCCCCGGGCTATGGCTACACCTTC
abundance: NA
d_gene: NA
j_gene: TRBJ1-2
v_gene: TRBV5-1

CDR3aa: CAWLQAGYGYTF
CDR3nt: TGTGCCTGGCTACAGGCTGGCTATGGCTACACCTTC
abundance: few
d_gene: NA
j_gene: TRBJ1-2
v_gene: TRBV30

CDR3aa: CASSWSNEKLFF
CDR3nt: TGTGCCAGCAGCTGGAGTAATGAAAAACTGTTTTTT
abundance: few
d_gene: NA
j_gene: TRBJ1-4
v_gene: TRBV7-2

CDR3aa: CAWSARYEQYF
CDR3nt: TGTGCCTGGAGTGCCCGCTACGAGCAGTACTTC
abundance: few
d_gene: NA
j_gene: TRBJ2-7
v_gene: TRBV30

CDR3aa: CASSSNSGQGTYEQYF
CDR3nt: TGCGCCAGCAGCTCGAATTCGGGACAGGGCACCTACGAGCAGTACTTC
abundance: few
d_gene: TRBD1
j_gene: TRBJ2-7
v_gene: TRBV5-1

CDR3aa: CASIPGDGGAVQHF
CDR3nt: TGTGCCAGCATCCCTGGCGACGGAGGGGCGGTCCAGCATTTT
abundance: NA
d_gene: NA
j_gene: TRBJ1-5
v_gene: TRBV27

CDR3aa: CSVGGQGSGYTF
CDR3nt: TGCAGCGTTGGGGGACAGGGAAGTGGCTACACCTTC
abundance: few
d_gene: TRBD1
j_gene: TRBJ1-2
v_gene: TRBV29-1

CDR3aa: CASSSQGSNQPQHF
CDR3nt: TGTGCCAGCAGTAGCCAGGGAAGCAATCAGCCCCAGCATTTT
abundance: NA
d_gene: NA
j_gene: TRBJ1-5
v_gene: TRBV6-6

CDR3aa: CASSRDRGHNEQFF
CDR3nt: TGTGCCAGCAGCCGGGACAGGGGCCACAATGAGCAGTTCTTC
abundance: NA
d_gene: TRBD1
j_gene: TRBJ2-1
v_gene: TRBV28

CDR3aa: CASRRTRLTDTQYF
CDR3nt: TGTGCCAGCAGGAGGACTAGATTGACAGATACGCAGTATTTT
abundance: NA
d_gene: TRBD2
j_gene: TRBJ2-3
v_gene: TRBV6-1

CDR3aa: CASSFSGGNTGELFF
CDR3nt: TGTGCCAGCAGCTTTAGCGGGGGGAACACCGGGGAGCTGTTTTTT
abundance: NA
d_gene: TRBD2
j_gene: TRBJ2-2
v_gene: TRBV5-4

CDR3aa: CASSPPGSNQPQHF
CDR3nt: TGTGCCAGCAGCCCGCCGGGGAGCAATCAGCCCCAGCATTTT
abundance: NA
d_gene: NA
j_gene: TRBJ1-5
v_gene: TRBV7-9

CDR3aa: CASSPTGRAGDTEAFF
CDR3nt: TGCGCCAGCAGCCCGACGGGTAGGGCGGGGGACACTGAAGCTTTCTTT
abundance: few
d_gene: NA
j_gene: TRBJ1-1
v_gene: TRBV5-1

CDR3aa: CAWSAQGLGQPQHF
CDR3nt: TGTGCCTGGAGTGCACAGGGGTTGGGTCAGCCCCAGCATTTT
abundance: NA
d_gene: TRBD1
j_gene: TRBJ1-5
v_gene: TRBV30

CDR3aa: CASSPREGAAGANVLTF
CDR3nt: TGTGCCAGCTCACCAAGGGAAGGGGCTGCCGGGGCCAACGTCCTGACTTTC
abundance: NA
d_gene: NA
j_gene: TRBJ2-6
v_gene: TRBV18

CDR3aa: CASSLVGSDNEQFF
CDR3nt: TGTGCCAGCAGCTTGGTCGGGAGCGACAATGAGCAGTTCTTC
abundance: NA
d_gene: NA
j_gene: TRBJ2-1
v_gene: TRBV5-4

CDR3aa: CASSEGGGRGFRETQYF
CDR3nt: TGTGCCAGCAGCGAAGGTGGGGGCCGGGGTTTTAGGGAGACCCAGTACTTC
abundance: NA
d_gene: NA
j_gene: TRBJ2-5
v_gene: TRBV13

CDR3aa: CMMRQGSGYTF
CDR3nt: TGCATGATGAGACAGGGCTCTGGCTACACCTTC
abundance: few
d_gene: TRBD1
j_gene: TRBJ1-2
v_gene: TRBV29-1

CDR3aa: CASSDSGRSSYEQYF
CDR3nt: TGTGCCAGCAGTGATAGCGGGAGATCCTCCTACGAGCAGTACTTC
abundance: NA
d_gene: TRBD2
j_gene: TRBJ2-7
v_gene: TRBV25-1

CDR3aa: CSVERVQNTEAFF
CDR3nt: TGCAGCGTTGAGAGGGTTCAGAACACTGAAGCTTTCTTT
abundance: few
d_gene: NA
j_gene: TRBJ1-1
v_gene: TRBV29-1

CDR3aa: CASSGGGQPQHF
CDR3nt: TGTGCCAGCAGCGGCGGGGGACAGCCCCAGCATTTT
abundance: NA
d_gene: NA
j_gene: TRBJ1-5
v_gene: TRBV5-6

CDR3aa: CSVVSPRNYNEQFF
CDR3nt: TGCAGCGTTGTTAGCCCACGGAATTACAATGAGCAGTTCTTC
abundance: NA
d_gene: NA
j_gene: TRBJ2-1
v_gene: TRBV29-1

CDR3aa: CASSLLAGGPSEQFF
CDR3nt: TGTGCCAGCAGCCTTCTAGCGGGAGGGCCTTCTGAGCAGTTCTTC
abundance: NA
d_gene: TRBD2
j_gene: TRBJ2-1
v_gene: TRBV7-9

CDR3aa: CASTTGRGTQYF
CDR3nt: TGTGCCAGCACCACAGGGAGAGGGACCCAGTACTTC
abundance: few
d_gene: NA
j_gene: TRBJ2-5
v_gene: TRBV6-1

CDR3aa: CSARLGATQYF
CDR3nt: TGCAGTGCTAGATTAGGGGCTACGCAGTATTTT
abundance: NA
d_gene: NA
j_gene: TRBJ2-3
v_gene: TRBV20-1

CDR3aa: CASSLIARYGEQFF
CDR3nt: TGTGCCAGCAGTTTAATCGCCAGGTATGGTGAGCAGTTCTTC
abundance: NA
d_gene: NA
j_gene: TRBJ2-1
v_gene: TRBV28

CDR3aa: CASSPGLAGGIGELFF
CDR3nt: TGTGCCAGCAGTCCCGGACTAGCGGGAGGAATCGGGGAGCTGTTTTTT
abundance: once
d_gene: TRBD2
j_gene: TRBJ2-2
v_gene: TRBV28